This T cell receptor beta chain emerged from a study of T-cell reconstitution after alpha-beta-depleted transplantation in children listed by TCRdb under 2016. For context, the study as a whole: The study quantitatively tracked T-cell immune reconstitution after TCRalphabeta/CD19-depleted allogeneic hematopoietic cell transplantation in children using TCR repertoire profiling. The paper's findings and limits, for the study overall: Hyperexpanded clone frequencies declined over subsequent months; after one year, T-cell counts and TCRbeta diversity were mostly attributed to newly produced T cells. The high TCRbeta diversity at day 60 in some patients was ascribed to recipient T cells and intrathymic progenitors that had survived conditioning. The apparently early recovery of alphabetaT-cell counts about two months after transplant reportedly depended on only several hundred rapidly expanded clones that came from non-depleted graft cells.

With regard to this clonotype: Its target antigen remains unknown. Base-call qualities are not available, and no considerably larger clone is one nucleotide away.

The treatment or condition label here, explained by the study, means: allogeneic hematopoietic cell transplantation with graft depleted of TCRalphabeta T cells and CD19 B cells. The transplant recipients were children given TCRalphabeta/CD19-depleted allogeneic hematopoietic cell grafts. Deletion took 0 bases off V and 4 bases off J, with a span of 8 bases between the germline ends. The CDR3 goes from the cysteine to the phenylalanine over 14 residues. The CDR3 DNA has 42 bases and is translated from base 1. Per the germline V gene, SGHRS is the CDR1 and YFSETQ is the CDR2. The receptor library was made with PCR. The sample was run on an Illumina HiSeq 2500. Molecular barcoding was employed in the preparation of TCR libraries, with unique molecular identifiers being used to normalize TCRbeta repertoire quantification. Clones were called with MiXCR by TCRdb after fastp trimmed the public reads at Q25, and only in-frame beta chains were retained. Under each unique CDR3 protein, matching rows form one entry showing the most common genes and DNA. Counted in this sample were about 900,000 distinct CDR3 sequences; around 30% of them appeared once. Together, the top ten hold about 28% of the sample.

Recombination connected TRBV5-1 to TRBJ2-1, with the D gene uncertain. The source material was PBMCs, mostly from graft donor cells, sampled 360 days after TCRalphabeta/CD19-depleted stem cell transplant. This TCR derives from a boy under two years old who had a stem cell transplant for SCID, so the T cells may come from the graft donor. The CDR3 is CASSLDDKYNEQFF. The sequenced DNA: TGCGCCAGCAGCTTGGACGATAAATACAATGAGCAGTTCTTC.